This TCR beta chain emerged from a study of blood T cell repertoires in COVID-19. On the study more broadly: Samples came from the United States, Italy and Spain, spanning acute and convalescent COVID-19. Sources were T cells, B-cell-depleted T cells, or PBMCs; the material itself was cDNA or gDNA.

In the original processing: Reference gene primer amplification in the assay estimated nucleated cell counts. Here immunoSEQ multiplex PCR was the method, and the copy in TCRdb shows in-frame clones only, minus some. From that table come the V and J calls and clone size; the DNA was used to work out D and trimming. The sample includes more than 70,000 clones, about nine tenths seen only once; the top ten take around 2.9%. CDR1 is MGHRA and CDR2 is YSYEKL in the germline V gene. Trimming cost V 3 bases and J 7 bases, with 10 bases left between them. The CDR3 runs 12 residues. This TCR was recovered from a woman between 50 and 59 years old with active or convalescent COVID-19. V gene TRBV4-1 combines with J gene TRBJ2-7, with D possibly TRBD2 on 6 matching bases. The sequencing sample was made of peripheral blood. CDR3 sequence: CASSQPRGEQYF. Written as DNA, the CDR3 is TGCGCCAGCAGCCAGCCCCGGGGGGAGCAGTACTTC.